The 9 T cell receptor beta chains below were found in one sample sequenced in a study of blood T cell repertoires in COVID-19. Some clones are missing from TCRdb's copy, which holds only in-frame ones; the method was immunoSEQ multiplex PCR. The sample holds 55,000 to 70,000 clones, roughly 84% seen once. The sample comprised peripheral blood. These receptors all come from a woman aged 18-29 years with acute or convalescent COVID-19.

V usage is TRBV28 and J usage is TRBJ2-4; the match to TRBD2 covers 11 bases. Germline loops: CDR1 MDHEN, CDR2 SYDVKM. The CDR3 totals 21 residues. Trimming at V came to 5 bases and at J to 0 bases, leaving 18 bases not matched to a gene. Here the CDR3 DNA reads TGTGCCAGCAGTCTAAGGGCCTTCAATAGCGGGGGGGCTTTAGCCAAAAACATTCAGTACTTC. The encoded protein is CASSLRAFNSGGALAKNIQYF.

This chain connects TRBV4-1 to TRBJ2-5, with D maybe TRBD2 (5 bases). Germline CDR1 MGHRA, CDR2 YSYEKL. This CDR3 region has 15 residues. Trimming cost V 0 bases and J 5 bases, with 13 bases left between them. CDR3 loop: CASSQDEDWTETQYF. The CDR3 coding sequence is TGCGCCAGCAGCCAAGATGAGGACTGGACGGAGACCCAGTACTTC.

The chain combines TRBV6-5 with TRBJ2-1; tentative D call: TRBD2 (6 bases). Germline V lookup: CDR1 MNHEY, CDR2 SVGAGI. The CDR3 has 16 residues. Trimming took off 0 bases at V and 5 bases at J, with 14 bases between the two ends. CDR3 DNA: TGTGCCAGCAGTTACTCGAGAGCGGGTGGAGACAATGAGCAGTTCTTC. Encoded protein: CASSYSRAGGDNEQFF.

This sequence joins TRBV19 and TRBJ1-1; 10 bases are shared with TRBD1. CDR3 size: 14 residues. Trimming took 2 bases from V and 6 from J; bases not matched to a gene: 3. Per the germline V gene, CDR1 is LNHDA and CDR2 is SQIVND (reference sequence). Here the CDR3 reads CASSIRDRGSEAFF. Here the CDR3 DNA reads TGTGCCAGTAGTATACGGGACAGGGGTTCTGAAGCTTTCTTT. Combining the CDR3 with reference TRBV19 and TRBJ1-1 gives the whole variable domain DGGITQSPKYLFRKEGQNVTLSCEQNLNHDAMYWYRQDPGQGLRLIYYSQIVNDFQKGDIAEGYSVSREKKESFPLTVTSAQKNPTAFYLCASSIRDRGSEAFFGQGTRLTVV.

V usage is TRBV27 and J usage is TRBJ1-2, with 9 bases fitting TRBD1. This CDR3 is 17 amino acids long. Looked up from germline, CDR1 is MNHEY and CDR2 is SMNVEV (reference sequence). V was clipped by 2 bases and J by 0 bases; unmatched bases: 7. CDR3 DNA sequence: TGTGCCAGCAGTTTAACCAGGGGACAGGGCGCTAACTATGGCTACACCTTC. Residues: CASSLTRGQGANYGYTF.

This clone appeared a few times. This chain joins TRBV28 and TRBJ2-3; TRBD2 matches 7 bases. The CDR3 covers 16 residues. Germline V CDR1 and CDR2: MDHEN, SYDVKM. V shed 3 bases, J shed 6 bases, and the junction held 12 bases outside the gene matches. DNA of the CDR3: TGTGCCAGCAGTTTCCGTGGGGCCCGGGGAGGGGATACGCAGTATTTT. Amino acids: CASSFRGARGGDTQYF.

V usage is TRBV5-1 and J usage is TRBJ1-2; 9 bases match TRBD1. CDR1 SGHRS and CDR2 YFSETQ come from the germline V gene. The CDR3 has 14 amino acids. After removal of 3 bases from V and 4 bases from J, the junction contained 4 bases not matched to a gene. Here the CDR3 DNA reads TGCGCCAGCAGCTCGGACAGGGGCCCCTATGGCTACACCTTC. Translating it yields CASSSDRGPYGYTF.

Only one count was recorded for this clone. The rearrangement links TRBV6-5 to TRBJ1-1; D remains unclear. This CDR3 spans 13 amino acids. CDR1 is MNHEY, CDR2 SVGAGI, per germline. V lost 5 bases and J 1 base, leaving 8 bases between the germline ends. The CDR3 DNA reads as TGTGCCAGCAGTCTACTTAAGAACACTGAAGCTTTCTTT. Its translation is CASSLLKNTEAFF.

The count of this clone is one. This chain uses TRBV10-2 with TRBJ2-2; 9 positions agree with TRBD1. With V trimmed by 6 bases and J by 4 bases, 9 bases remained unmatched. Germline V CDR1 and CDR2: WSHSY, SAAADI. This CDR3 is built from 16 residues. CDR3 bases: TGCGCCAGCAGAGCGTGGGACAGGGTGGCCACCGGGGAGCTGTTTTTT. Its protein is CASRAWDRVATGELFF.